Listed here are 27 T cell receptor beta chains from one sample, sequenced in a study of cytomegalovirus exposure and HLA in healthy donors (dated by TCRdb to between 2016 and 2019). Library generation was performed with the immunoSEQ multiplex PCR assay. For the multiplex PCR, a mixture combining 60 forward primers for TCR Vbeta segments and 13 reverse primers for TCR Jbeta segments was used. TCRdb provides this immuneACCESS table in a form limited to in-frame rearrangements. Some clones are lacking; in checked studies, under half of them reflect an unresolved V gene, and why the rest are absent is not known. The sample profile shows about 89,000 clones; under 80% of them were found once. Of the sample, roughly 6% is held by the ten largest clones. Material: PBMCs. Receptor source: a woman in her 30s in good health and CMV-seronegative.

V and J are TRBV4-1 and TRBJ1-5; 10 bases match TRBD1. CDR1 is MGHRA, CDR2 YSYEKL, per germline. V was clipped by 4 bases and J by 2 bases; unmatched bases: 8. The CDR3 has 17 amino acids. The CDR3 reads CASSPLRGTGGNQPQHF. In nucleotides, the CDR3 is TGCGCCAGCAGCCCGCTGAGAGGGACAGGGGGCAATCAGCCCCAGCATTTT.

V and J are TRBV6-1 and TRBJ2-7, with D perhaps TRBD1 (6 bases). Germline-derived CDR1 and CDR2 are MNHNS and SASEGT. This CDR3 region has 17 residues. Between the trimmed V and J ends, which lost 2 bases and 6 bases, there was a span of 23 bases. The CDR3 coding sequence is TGTGCCAGCAGTGAATCCCAGGGGACCTGGGGGAACCGCGAGCAGTACTTC. Its translation is CASSESQGTWGNREQYF.

The CDR3 DNA is TGTGCCAGCAGCTTGGCGGGGATCAATGAGCAGTTCTTC. It codes for CASSLAGINEQFF. This chain uses TRBV5-6 with TRBJ2-1; maybe TRBD2 (5 bases). The CDR3 loop spans 13 amino acids. V lost 0 bases and J lost 6, with 7 bases in between. Germline V CDR1 and CDR2: SGHDT, YYEEEE.

This sequence joins TRBV30 and TRBJ2-1; the match to TRBD2 covers 10 bases. Germline CDR1 is GTSNPN and CDR2 is SVGIG (reference sequence). The CDR3 loop spans 14 amino acids. V was clipped by 5 bases and J by 6 bases; unmatched bases: 7. The CDR3 coding sequence is TGTGCCTGGGTTAGAGCGGGAGGGATCAATGAGCAGTTCTTC. Its translation is CAWVRAGGINEQFF.

The genes are TRBV2 and TRBJ1-5, with 7 bases lining up with TRBD1. CDR1 is SNHLY, CDR2 FYNNEI, per germline. J was trimmed by 8 bases and V by 6 bases; bases with no gene match: 10. This CDR3 has 14 amino acids. CDR3 sequence (DNA): TGTGCCAGCAGGGGGGACAGTGGGGGTGAGCCCCAGCATTTT. Its translation: CASRGDSGGEPQHF.

This chain links TRBV9 with TRBJ2-5, with TRBD1 matching over 7 bases. Germline assignment: CDR1 SGDLS and CDR2 YYNGEE. J lost 5 bases, V lost 4 bases, and 17 bases had no gene match. The CDR3 runs 17 residues. The CDR3 DNA is TGTGCCAGCAGCCCGAGGTGGGACAGAGCCCCCATGGAGACCCAGTACTTC. Translation: CASSPRWDRAPMETQYF.

This chain links TRBV30 with TRBJ2-5; TRBD2 might be the D (5 bases). TRBJ2-7 explains the end of the DNA better; the J call may be wrong. There are 12 residues in the CDR3. The germline CDR1 and CDR2 sequences are GTSNPN and SVGIG (reference sequence). CDR3 loop: CAWSPTRNEQYF. CDR3 in DNA: TGTGCCTGGAGTCCCACTAGGAACGAGCAGTACTTC.

The chain employs TRBV5-1 and TRBJ1-2, with D tentatively TRBD1 (6 bases). The length of the CDR3 is 12 residues. Germline loops: CDR1 SGHRS, CDR2 YFSETQ. V was cut by 7 bases and J by 7 bases, with 14 bases left in between. CDR3 sequence (DNA): TGCGCCAGCTCCGAAGGGGGGGTTGGCTACACCTTC. It translates to CASSEGGVGYTF. Using reference TRBV5-1 and TRBJ1-2 for the parts outside the CDR3, the full variable domain is KAGVTQTPRYLIKTRGQQVTLSCSPISGHRSVSWYQQTPGQGLQFLFEYFSETQRNKGNFPGRFSGRQFSNSRSEMNVSTLELGDSALYLCASSEGGVGYTFGSGTRLTVV.

The CDR3 loop reads CASSLEGADTQYF. The CDR3 bases are TGTGCCAGCAGCTTGGAAGGGGCAGATACGCAGTATTTT. The rearrangement uses TRBV5-4 and TRBJ2-3; weak D call: TRBD1 (5 bases). This CDR3 is built from 13 residues. V dropped 0 bases and J dropped 4 bases, with 6 bases sitting between them. CDR1 SGHNT and CDR2 YYREEE come from the germline V gene (reference sequence).

The chain recombines TRBV9 with TRBJ1-5; D not resolved. The CDR3 spans 14 residues. The germline CDR1 and CDR2 sequences are SGDLS and YYNGEE. The V and J ends lost 1 base and 3 bases respectively, with 8 bases between them. The CDR3 loop reads CASSVRQDNQPQHF. Written as DNA, the CDR3 is TGTGCCAGCAGCGTAAGGCAGGACAATCAGCCCCAGCATTTT.

This chain connects TRBV7-9 to TRBJ1-1, with D tentatively TRBD1 (6 bases). The CDR3 has 14 residues. Germline CDR1 is SEHNR and CDR2 is FQNEAQ (reference sequence). V lost 1 base and J lost 3, with 9 bases in between. CDR3 nucleotides: TGTGCCAGCAGCTTAGGGGAGGGGGACACTGAAGCTTTCTTT. Its protein product is CASSLGEGDTEAFF.

The chain joins TRBV28 to TRBJ2-3, with a tentative D call TRBD1 (6 bases). CDR3 length: 13 amino acids. Germline loops: CDR1 MDHEN, CDR2 SYDVKM. V was cut by 3 bases and J by 13 bases, with 17 bases left in between. DNA of the CDR3: TGTGCCAGCAGTTTGAGCACAGGGAATATTAAGTATTTT. As protein: CASSLSTGNIKYF.

This clone was picked up a small number of times. CDR3 sequence: CASSHDRGLTDTQYF. In DNA, the CDR3 is TGTGCCAGCAGCCACGACAGGGGGCTCACAGATACGCAGTATTTT. The rearrangement uses TRBV5-6 and TRBJ2-3, with 10 bases lining up with TRBD1. Germline V CDR1 and CDR2: SGHDT, YYEEEE. The ends lost 4 bases at V and 2 bases at J; junction bases unmatched: 4. This CDR3 region has 15 residues.

There are a few counts of this clone. V is TRBV27 and J is TRBJ2-3, with 8 bases aligning to TRBD1. J gave up 5 bases and V 3 bases, and 13 bases lay outside the gene matches. This CDR3 has 17 amino acids. From germline, CDR1 is MNHEY and CDR2 SMNVEV (reference sequence). CDR3 bases: TGTGCCAGCAGTTTGTCCCAGGGGGCAGCTTTTGGAGATACGCAGTATTTT. Protein: CASSLSQGAAFGDTQYF.

This sequence joins TRBV18 and TRBJ1-2; TRBD1 matches at 7 bases. This CDR3 contains 14 residues. Germline loops: CDR1 KGHSH, CDR2 LQKENI. Trimming took 3 bases from V and 3 from J; bases not matched to a gene: 4. CDR3 sequence: CASSPPDRDYGYTF. Here the CDR3 DNA reads TGTGCCAGCTCACCGCCAGACAGGGACTATGGCTACACCTTC. Filled out from reference TRBV18 and TRBJ1-2, the complete variable domain reads NAGVMQNPRHLVRRRGQEARLRCSPMKGHSHVYWYRQLPEEGLKFMVYLQKENIIDESGMPKERFSAEFPKEGPSILRIQQVVRGDSAAYFCASSPPDRDYGYTFGSGTRLTVV.

This clone was recorded a few times. The chain couples TRBV6-5 to TRBJ1-4; 10 nucleotides align to TRBD1. CDR3 length: 14 amino acids. The ends lost 6 bases at V and 7 bases at J; junction bases unmatched: 5. Germline CDR1 and CDR2: MNHEY and SVGAGI. The CDR3 reads CASSRQGAGEKLFF. CDR3 bases: TGTGCCAGCAGCCGACAGGGGGCGGGTGAAAAACTGTTTTTT.

The gene calls are TRBV18 and TRBJ2-3; D gene unclear. Trimming pared 2 bases from V and 4 bases from J, leaving 10 bases between. Germline CDR1 and CDR2: KGHSH and LQKENI. This CDR3 has 14 residues. Written as DNA, the CDR3 is TGTGCCAGCTCACCAGGGCAGGTTCCAGATACGCAGTATTTT. This translates into CASSPGQVPDTQYF.

The chain employs TRBV5-6 and TRBJ1-3; D perhaps matches TRBD1 (5 bases). Germline lookup yields CDR1 SGHDT and CDR2 YYEEEE. There are 17 residues in the CDR3. Trimming left V 0 bases short and J 1 base short, with 14 bases between. CDR3 amino acids: CASSLAPDTLSGNTIYF. CDR3 DNA: TGTGCCAGCAGCTTGGCCCCGGACACCTTATCTGGAAACACCATATATTTT.

The rearrangement uses TRBV2 and TRBJ2-3; TRBD2 matches 14 bases. J was trimmed by 3 bases and V by 9 bases; bases with no gene match: 5. The CDR3 has 15 amino acids. From germline, CDR1 is SNHLY and CDR2 FYNNEI. DNA for the CDR3: TGTGCCAGGGGACTAGCGGGAGCAGGGACAGATACGCAGTATTTT. Its translation: CARGLAGAGTDTQYF. The full variable domain, completed using reference TRBV2 and TRBJ2-3, is EPEVTQTPSHQVTQMGQEVILRCVPISNHLYFYWYRQILGQKVEFLVSFYNNEISEKSEIFDDQFSVERPDGSNFTLKIRSTKLEDSAMYFCARGLAGAGTDTQYFGPGTRLTVL.

This clone has just a few counts. The chain combines TRBV6-1 with TRBJ1-1; tentatively, D is TRBD1 (5 bases). Germline-derived CDR1 and CDR2 are MNHNS and SASEGT. The CDR3 length is 12 residues. V lost 3 bases, J lost 5 bases, and 7 bases lay in between. The CDR3 DNA reads TGTGCCAGCAGTGACCGGGGGACTGAAGCTTTCTTT. Its translation: CASSDRGTEAFF.

For the CDR3, the DNA is TGTGCCAGCAGCTTGGGCTTTAGCGGGAGATCCTACAATGAGCAGTTCTTC. Its protein is CASSLGFSGRSYNEQFF. The chain links TRBV11-2 to TRBJ2-1; TRBD2 matches 9 bases. The V segment lost 3 bases and the J segment 1 base; nucleotides outside the gene matches: 7. Looked up from germline, CDR1 is SGHAT and CDR2 is FQNNGV. The CDR3 runs to 17 residues.

The J gene is TRBJ1-3, the V gene TRBV30; TRBD1 matches at 7 bases. CDR1 GTSNPN and CDR2 SVGIG come from the germline V gene (reference sequence). Trimming removed 5 bases from V and 1 base from J; junction bases left unmatched: 2. This CDR3 region has 13 residues. CDR3 nucleotides: TGTGCCTGGGGGGGACAGTCTGGAAACACCATATATTTT. Protein product: CAWGGQSGNTIYF.

V gene TRBV6-1 combines with J gene TRBJ1-1; 10 nucleotides line up with TRBD1. CDR1 and CDR2 from the germline V gene are MNHNS and SASEGT. The CDR3 totals 14 residues. J lost 11 bases, V lost 0 bases, and 6 bases had no gene match. CDR3 amino acids: CASSEAILGQGAFF. The DNA for the CDR3 is TGTGCCAGCAGTGAAGCTATTTTGGGACAGGGGGCTTTCTTT.

In this sample, this clone turned up once. The chain links TRBV5-1 to TRBJ1-1; 7 positions match TRBD1. Germline V gene lookup returns CDR1 SGHRS and CDR2 YFSETQ. J was trimmed by 0 bases and V by 1 base; bases with no gene match: 3. This CDR3 contains 15 residues. CDR3 in amino acids: CASSLSTGVNTEAFF. DNA for the CDR3: TGCGCCAGCAGCTTGAGTACAGGGGTGAACACTGAAGCTTTCTTT.

The sample holds a few counts of this clone. The rearrangement links TRBV5-1 to TRBJ2-3; D remains ambiguous. Germline-derived CDR1 and CDR2 are SGHRS and YFSETQ. V lost 0 bases, J lost 0 bases, and 5 bases lay in between. The CDR3 spans 14 residues. Here the CDR3 reads CASSLETSTDTQYF. The DNA for the CDR3 is TGCGCCAGCAGCTTGGAGACTAGCACAGATACGCAGTATTTT.

This clone was detected a few times. The chain combines TRBV6-1 with TRBJ1-1; weak D call: TRBD1 (6 bases). Germline-derived CDR1 and CDR2 are MNHNS and SASEGT. This CDR3 contains 12 residues. V was cut by 6 bases and J by 8 bases, with 13 bases left in between. In DNA, the CDR3 is TGTGCCAGCAGGCAGGGGATTTGGGAAGCTTTCTTT. Protein sequence: CASRQGIWEAFF.

The chain carries TRBV7-6 and TRBJ1-2; 7 bases are a match to TRBD1. The length of the CDR3 is 16 residues. The V gene's germline CDR1 is SGHVS and CDR2 FNYEAQ. Unmatched junction bases numbered 15, after V lost 3 bases and J lost 8 bases. This chain's CDR3 is CASSLNWDSSAVGYTF. CDR3 nucleotide sequence: TGTGCCAGCAGCTTGAACTGGGACAGCTCTGCAGTCGGCTACACCTTC. The variable domain in full, completed from reference TRBV7-6 and TRBJ1-2, reads GAGVSQSPRYKVTKRGQDVALRCDPISGHVSLYWYRQALGQGPEFLTYFNYEAQQDKSGLPNDRFSAERPEGSISTLTIQRTEQRDSAMYRCASSLNWDSSAVGYTFGSGTRLTVV.